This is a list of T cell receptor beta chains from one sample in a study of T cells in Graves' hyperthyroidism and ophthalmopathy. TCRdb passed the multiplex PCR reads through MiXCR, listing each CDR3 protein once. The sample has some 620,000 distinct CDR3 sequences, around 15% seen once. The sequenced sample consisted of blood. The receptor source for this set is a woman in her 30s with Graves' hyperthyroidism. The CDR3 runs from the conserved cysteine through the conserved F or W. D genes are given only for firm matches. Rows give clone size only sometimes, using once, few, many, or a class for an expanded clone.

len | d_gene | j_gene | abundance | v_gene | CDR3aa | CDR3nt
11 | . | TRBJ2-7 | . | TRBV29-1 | CSVGQGHEQYF | TGCAGCGTTGGGCAGGGTCACGAGCAGTACTTC
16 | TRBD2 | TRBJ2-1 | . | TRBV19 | CASSPSGGGPYNEQFF | TGTGCCAGTAGTCCCTCGGGGGGGGGTCCCTACAATGAGCAGTTCTTC
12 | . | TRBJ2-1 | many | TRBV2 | CASTLYYNEQFF | TGTGCCAGCACGCTCTACTACAATGAGCAGTTCTTC
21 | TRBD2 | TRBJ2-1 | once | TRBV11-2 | CASSLALSRLAGVHSYNEQFF | TGTGCCAGCAGTTTAGCGCTTTCTCGGCTAGCGGGAGTACATTCCTACAATGAGCAGTTCTTC
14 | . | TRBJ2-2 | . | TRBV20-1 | CSASPGPNTGELFF | TGCAGTGCTAGCCCGGGACCGAACACCGGGGAGCTGTTTTTT
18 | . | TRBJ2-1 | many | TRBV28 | CASRLGQFVAGSYNEQFF | TGTGCCAGCAGGTTGGGACAATTTGTAGCGGGTAGTTACAATGAGCAGTTCTTC
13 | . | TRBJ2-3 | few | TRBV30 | CAWSVTTTDTQYF | TGTGCCTGGAGTGTGACTACCACAGATACGCAGTATTTT
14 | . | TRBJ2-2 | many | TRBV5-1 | CASGPILNTGELFF | TGCGCCAGCGGGCCGATCTTGAACACCGGGGAGCTGTTTTTT
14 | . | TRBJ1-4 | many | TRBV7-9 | CASSSTRADEKLFF | TGTGCCAGCAGCTCTACTCGGGCGGATGAAAAACTGTTTTTT
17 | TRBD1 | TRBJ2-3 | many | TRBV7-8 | CASSWAGDRGISDTQYF | TGTGCCAGCAGCTGGGCCGGGGACAGGGGAATTTCAGATACGCAGTATTTT
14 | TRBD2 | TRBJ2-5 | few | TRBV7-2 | CASSLGLAGEVKYF | TGTGCCAGCAGCTTAGGACTAGCGGGGGAGGTAAAGTACTTC
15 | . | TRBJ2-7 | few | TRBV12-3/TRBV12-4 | CASSLGSPQAYEQYF | TGTGCCAGCAGTTTAGGGTCCCCACAAGCCTACGAGCAGTACTTC
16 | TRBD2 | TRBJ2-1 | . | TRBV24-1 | CATSDFRGSSYNEQFF | TGTGCCACCAGTGATTTTCGCGGGAGCTCCTACAATGAGCAGTTCTTC
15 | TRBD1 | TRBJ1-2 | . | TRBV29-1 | CSAYLDRGGIYGYTF | TGCAGCGCTTACCTGGACAGGGGAGGGATCTATGGCTACACCTTC
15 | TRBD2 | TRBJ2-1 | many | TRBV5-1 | CASSFGTSGGDEQFF | TGCGCCAGCAGCTTTGGGACTAGCGGGGGCGATGAGCAGTTCTTC
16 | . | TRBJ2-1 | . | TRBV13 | CASSSGDLGSYNEQFF | TGTGCCAGCAGCAGTGGGGATTTGGGCTCCTACAATGAGCAGTTCTTC
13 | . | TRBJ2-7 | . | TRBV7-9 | CASSLRGDREQYF | TGTGCCAGCAGCTTGCGAGGGGATCGCGAGCAGTACTTC
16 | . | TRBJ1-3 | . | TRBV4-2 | CASSRDAGASGNTIYF | TGTGCCAGCAGCCGGGATGCAGGGGCCTCTGGAAACACCATATATTTT
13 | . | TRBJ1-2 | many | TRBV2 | CASSTRPQNGYTF | TGTGCCAGCAGTACTAGGCCCCAAAATGGCTACACCTTC
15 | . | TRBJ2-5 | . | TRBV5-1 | CASSLGAGVRETQYF | TGCGCCAGCAGCTTAGGGGCAGGGGTTAGAGAGACCCAGTACTTC
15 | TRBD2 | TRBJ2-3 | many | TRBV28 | CASSGLSAGGDTQYF | TGTGCCAGCAGTGGCTTGTCGGCGGGAGGAGATACGCAGTATTTT
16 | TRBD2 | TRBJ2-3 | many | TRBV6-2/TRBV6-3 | CASSYYAGVVADTQYF | TGTGCCAGCAGTTACTATGCGGGAGTGGTCGCAGATACGCAGTATTTT
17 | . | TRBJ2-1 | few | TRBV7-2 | CASSLDYSGISYNEQFF | TGTGCCAGCAGCTTAGATTACTCCGGGATCTCCTACAATGAGCAGTTCTTC
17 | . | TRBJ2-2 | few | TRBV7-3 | CASSANPRGLDTGELFF | TGTGCCAGCAGCGCCAACCCCCGAGGTTTAGACACCGGGGAGCTGTTTTTT
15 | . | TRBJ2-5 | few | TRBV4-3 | CASSQVGGRQETQYF | TGCGCCAGCAGCCAAGTCGGGGGGCGGCAAGAGACCCAGTACTTC
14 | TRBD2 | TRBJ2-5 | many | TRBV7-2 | CASSLEMAGGSQYF | TGTGCCAGCAGCTTAGAAATGGCGGGGGGTTCCCAGTACTTC
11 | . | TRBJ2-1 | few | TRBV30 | CAWSVFGQQFF | TGTGCCTGGAGTGTTTTTGGCCAGCAGTTCTTC
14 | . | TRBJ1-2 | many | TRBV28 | CASSLGAQRYGYTF | TGTGCCAGCAGCCTTGGAGCCCAACGCTATGGCTACACCTTC
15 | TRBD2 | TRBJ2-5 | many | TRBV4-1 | CASSQDGTSVETQYF | TGCGCCAGCAGCCAAGACGGGACTAGCGTAGAGACCCAGTACTTC
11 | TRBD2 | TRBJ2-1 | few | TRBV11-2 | CASRLAAVEFF | TGTGCCAGCAGACTAGCGGCTGTGGAGTTCTTC
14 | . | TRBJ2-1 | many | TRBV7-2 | CASSPRGNNNEQFF | TGTGCCAGCAGCCCCCGGGGCAATAACAATGAGCAGTTCTTC
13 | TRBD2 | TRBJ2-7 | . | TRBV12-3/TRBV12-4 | CASRIAGVYEQYF | TGTGCCAGCAGGATAGCGGGAGTTTACGAGCAGTACTTC
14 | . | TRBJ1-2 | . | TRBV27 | CASSSPGTNYGYTF | TGTGCCAGCAGCTCTCCGGGCACGAACTATGGCTACACCTTC
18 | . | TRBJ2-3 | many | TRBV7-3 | CASSLTGGSGTRADTQYF | TGTGCCAGCAGCTTAACGGGGGGAAGCGGAACACGAGCAGATACGCAGTATTTT
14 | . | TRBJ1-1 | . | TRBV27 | CASSLLEANTEAFF | TGTGCCAGCAGTTTACTGGAAGCGAACACTGAAGCTTTCTTT
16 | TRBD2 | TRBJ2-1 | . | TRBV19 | CASSTYGGSFYNEQFF | TGTGCCAGTAGCACCTACGGCGGGAGTTTCTACAATGAGCAGTTCTTC
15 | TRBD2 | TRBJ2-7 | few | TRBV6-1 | CASRGTGGGSYEQYF | TGTGCCAGCAGAGGGACGGGGGGGGGGTCCTACGAGCAGTACTTC
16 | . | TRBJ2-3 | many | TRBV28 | CASTLVGTEGTDTQYF | TGTGCCAGCACCCTCGTTGGGACGGAGGGCACGGATACGCAGTATTTT
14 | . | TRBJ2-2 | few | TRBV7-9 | CASSFWGDTGELFF | TGTGCCAGCAGCTTTTGGGGGGACACCGGGGAGCTGTTTTTT
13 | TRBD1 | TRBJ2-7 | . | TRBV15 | CATLGDSSYEQYF | TGTGCCACCCTAGGGGACAGCTCCTACGAGCAGTACTTC
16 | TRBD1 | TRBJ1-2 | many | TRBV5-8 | CASSSGQGGGGYGYTF | TGTGCCAGCAGCTCGGGACAGGGTGGAGGTGGCTATGGCTACACCTTC
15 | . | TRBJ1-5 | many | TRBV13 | CASSLGPGRNQPQHF | TGTGCCAGCAGCTTAGGTCCAGGGAGAAATCAGCCCCAGCATTTT
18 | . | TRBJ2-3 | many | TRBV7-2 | CASSLGAGTDYGTDTQYF | TGTGCCAGCAGCTTAGGGGCAGGGACGGACTATGGCACAGATACGCAGTATTTT
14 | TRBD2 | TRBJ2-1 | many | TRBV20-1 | CSAFGTSGYNEQFF | TGCAGTGCCTTTGGGACTAGCGGATACAATGAGCAGTTCTTC
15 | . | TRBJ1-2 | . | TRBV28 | CASSGDVRARKGYTF | TGTGCCAGCAGCGGGGATGTCCGGGCCCGCAAGGGCTACACCTTC
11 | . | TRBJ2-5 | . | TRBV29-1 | CSVDRRGTQYF | TGCAGCGTTGACCGCCGAGGGACCCAGTACTTC
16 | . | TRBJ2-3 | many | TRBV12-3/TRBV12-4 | CASTFSKGTYTDTQYF | TGTGCCAGCACCTTCTCCAAGGGAACCTACACAGATACGCAGTATTTT
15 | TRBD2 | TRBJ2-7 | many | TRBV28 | CASSLVSGREYEQYF | TGTGCCAGCAGTTTAGTTAGCGGGAGGGAATACGAGCAGTACTTC
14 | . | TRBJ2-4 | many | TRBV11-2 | CASSSGGAKNIQYF | TGTGCCAGCAGCTCAGGGGGGGCCAAAAACATTCAGTACTTC
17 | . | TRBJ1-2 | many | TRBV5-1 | CASSLVARGFSQDGYTF | TGCGCCAGCAGCTTGGTTGCCAGGGGATTCTCCCAAGATGGCTACACCTTC
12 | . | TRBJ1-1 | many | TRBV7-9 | CASSLGEGEAFF | TGTGCCAGCAGCTTAGGTGAGGGTGAAGCTTTCTTT